The entry below gives a single T cell receptor (beta chain) sequence along with its context. No antigen is known for it. This specimen comes from a study of cytomegalovirus exposure and HLA in healthy donors. Whole-study results and caveats: When the data were analyzed later, several of the most significant clusters appeared to be linked to common viral pathogens. Some V segments, including TRBV6-2 and TRBV6-3, were excluded as indistinguishable. The records held CMV serostatus as the only immune exposure information. HLA alleles showed associations with fewer than 20,000 TCR beta sequences in a later analysis, at a 0.05 false discovery rate.

The PCR had 60 Vbeta and 13 Jbeta primers. Sequencing used immunoSEQ multiplex PCR; TCRdb keeps in-frame clones, though not all of them. In the table there are 110,000 or so clones, roughly 15% of which are singletons. CDR1 MNHNS and CDR2 SASEGT come from the germline V gene. Trimming pared 6 bases from V and 7 bases from J, leaving 12 bases between. The CDR3 is made up of 12 amino acids. The TCR sequence derives from a female donor in good health and CMV-seronegative. The chain has TRBV6-1 and TRBJ1-2; TRBD1 might be the D (5 bases). Sequencing input: PBMCs. In DNA, the CDR3 is TGTGCCAGCAGAAAGCAGGGAGGTGGCTACACCTTC. It codes for CASRKQGGGYTF.